This T cell receptor (beta chain) derives from a study of blood T cells in healthy people across ages. Primers used in a second PCR of about 6 to 11 cycles were a sample-barcoded 5' primer and a J-beta primer mix. TCRdb re-derived calls from the 5' RACE reads in MiXCR, one entry per CDR3 protein. The table has 750,000 to 950,000 distinct CDR3 sequences, about 53% seen once; the top ten hold approximately 41%. Details on this clonotype: Its specificity is not known.

Peripheral blood, roughly 11 milliliters per donor, was collected. CDR1 is SQVTM and CDR2 is ANQGSEA in the germline V gene. This CDR3 comprises 14 residues. The junction had 6 bases not matched to a gene; V was cut back by 3 bases and J by 8 bases. Study-wide results and limits: Naive CD4+ cells and diversity were both higher in long-lived donors than in aged donors.

This TCR came from a man of 80 years or more in good health. The chain recombines TRBV29-1 with TRBJ2-1, with 11 bases lining up with TRBD2. The sequenced sample was blood. CDR3 sequence reads: CSVELGSGRDEQFF. In DNA form, the CDR3 reads TGCAGCGTTGAGTTGGGTAGCGGGAGGGATGAGCAGTTCTTC.